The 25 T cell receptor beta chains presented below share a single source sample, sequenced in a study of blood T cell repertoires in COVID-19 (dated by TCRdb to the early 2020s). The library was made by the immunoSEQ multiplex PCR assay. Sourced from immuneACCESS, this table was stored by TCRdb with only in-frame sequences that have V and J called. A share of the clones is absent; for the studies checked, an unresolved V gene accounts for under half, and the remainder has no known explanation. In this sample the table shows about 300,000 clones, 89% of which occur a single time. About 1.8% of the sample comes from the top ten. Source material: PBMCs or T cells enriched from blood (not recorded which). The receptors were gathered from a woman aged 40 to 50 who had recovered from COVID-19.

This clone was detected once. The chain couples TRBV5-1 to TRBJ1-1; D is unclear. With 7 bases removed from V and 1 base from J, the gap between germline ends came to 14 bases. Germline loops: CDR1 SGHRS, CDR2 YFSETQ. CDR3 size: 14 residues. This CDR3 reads CASEASPGNTEAFF. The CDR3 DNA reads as TGCGCCAGCGAAGCGTCCCCTGGGAACACTGAAGCTTTCTTT.

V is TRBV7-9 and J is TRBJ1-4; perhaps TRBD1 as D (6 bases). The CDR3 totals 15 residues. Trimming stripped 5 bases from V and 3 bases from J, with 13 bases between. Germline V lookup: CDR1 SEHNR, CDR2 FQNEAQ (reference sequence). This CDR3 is CASSEWGQANEKLFF. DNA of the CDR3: TGTGCCAGCAGCGAATGGGGACAAGCTAATGAAAAACTGTTTTTT.

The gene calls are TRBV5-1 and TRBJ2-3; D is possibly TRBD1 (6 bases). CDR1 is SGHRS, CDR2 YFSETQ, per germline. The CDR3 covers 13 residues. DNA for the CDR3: TGCGTCGCCGGACAGATGAAGGTTGGTACGCAGTATTTT. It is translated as CVAGQMKVGTQYF.

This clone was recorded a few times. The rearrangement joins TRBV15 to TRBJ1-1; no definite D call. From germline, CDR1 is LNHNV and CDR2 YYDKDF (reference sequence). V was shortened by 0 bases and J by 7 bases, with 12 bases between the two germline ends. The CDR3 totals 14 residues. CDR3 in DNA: TGTGCCACCAGCAGAGAGATGGTGGCAGATGAAGCTTTCTTT. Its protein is CATSREMVADEAFF.

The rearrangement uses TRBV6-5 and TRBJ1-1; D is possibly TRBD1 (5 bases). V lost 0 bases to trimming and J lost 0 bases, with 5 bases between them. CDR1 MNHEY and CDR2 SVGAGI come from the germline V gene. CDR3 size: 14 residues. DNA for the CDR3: TGTGCCAGCAGTTACTCAGGGGTGAACACTGAAGCTTTCTTT. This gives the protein CASSYSGVNTEAFF.

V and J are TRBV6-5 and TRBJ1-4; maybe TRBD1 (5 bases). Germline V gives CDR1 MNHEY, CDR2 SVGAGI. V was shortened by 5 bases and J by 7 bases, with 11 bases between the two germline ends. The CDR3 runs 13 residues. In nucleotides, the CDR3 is TGTGCCAGCAGTAGTCAGGGAAGTGAAAAACTGTTTTTT. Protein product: CASSSQGSEKLFF.

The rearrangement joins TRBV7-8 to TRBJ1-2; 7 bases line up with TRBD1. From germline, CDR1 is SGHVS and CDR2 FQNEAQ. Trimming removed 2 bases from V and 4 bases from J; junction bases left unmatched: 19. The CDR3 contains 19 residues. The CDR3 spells CASSLNPSGVRGSGYGYTF. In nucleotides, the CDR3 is TGTGCCAGCAGCTTAAATCCTTCCGGTGTCAGGGGGTCGGGCTATGGCTACACCTTC.

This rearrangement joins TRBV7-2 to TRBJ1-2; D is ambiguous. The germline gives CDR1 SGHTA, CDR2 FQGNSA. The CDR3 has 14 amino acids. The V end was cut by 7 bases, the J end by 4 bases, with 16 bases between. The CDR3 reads CASIPGGLGYGYTF. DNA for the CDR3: TGTGCCAGCATCCCGGGAGGCTTAGGCTATGGCTACACCTTC. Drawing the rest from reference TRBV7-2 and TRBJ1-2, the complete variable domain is GAGVSQSPSNKVTEKGKDVELRCDPISGHTALYWYRQSLGQGLEFLIYFQGNSAPDKSGLPSDRFSAERTGGSVSTLTIQRTQQEDSAVYLCASIPGGLGYGYTFGSGTRLTVV.

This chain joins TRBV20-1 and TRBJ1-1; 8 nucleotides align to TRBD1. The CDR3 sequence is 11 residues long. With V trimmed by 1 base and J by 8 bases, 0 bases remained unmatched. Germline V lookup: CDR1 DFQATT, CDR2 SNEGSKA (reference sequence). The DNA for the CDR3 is TGCAGTGCTAGAGGGGACAGGGAAGCTTTCTTT. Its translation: CSARGDREAFF.

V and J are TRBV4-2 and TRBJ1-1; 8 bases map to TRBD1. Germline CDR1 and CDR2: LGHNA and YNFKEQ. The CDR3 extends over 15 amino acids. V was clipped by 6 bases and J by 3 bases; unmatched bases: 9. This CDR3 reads CASRTSGGKDTEAFF. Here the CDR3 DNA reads TGTGCCAGCAGGACCTCAGGGGGCAAGGACACTGAAGCTTTCTTT.

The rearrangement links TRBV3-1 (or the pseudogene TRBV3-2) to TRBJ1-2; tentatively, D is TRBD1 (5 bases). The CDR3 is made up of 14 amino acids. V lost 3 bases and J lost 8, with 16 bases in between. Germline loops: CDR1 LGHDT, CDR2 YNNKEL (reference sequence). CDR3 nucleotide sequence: TGTGCCAGCAGCCAGAGTTACAGGCGCCGGGGCTACACCTTC. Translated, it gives CASSQSYRRRGYTF.

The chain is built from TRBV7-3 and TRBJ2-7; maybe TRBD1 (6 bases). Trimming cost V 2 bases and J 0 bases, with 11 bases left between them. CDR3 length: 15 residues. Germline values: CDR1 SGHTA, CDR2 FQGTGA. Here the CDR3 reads CASSLLRGGSYEQYF. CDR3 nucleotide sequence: TGTGCCAGCAGCTTATTGAGAGGGGGCTCCTACGAGCAGTACTTC.

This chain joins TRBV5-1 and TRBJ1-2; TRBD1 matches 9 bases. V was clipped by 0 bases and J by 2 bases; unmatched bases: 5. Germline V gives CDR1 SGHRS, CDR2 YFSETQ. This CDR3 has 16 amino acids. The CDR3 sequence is CASSLEPGTGNYGYTF. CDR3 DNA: TGCGCCAGCAGCTTGGAGCCCGGGACAGGGAACTATGGCTACACCTTC.

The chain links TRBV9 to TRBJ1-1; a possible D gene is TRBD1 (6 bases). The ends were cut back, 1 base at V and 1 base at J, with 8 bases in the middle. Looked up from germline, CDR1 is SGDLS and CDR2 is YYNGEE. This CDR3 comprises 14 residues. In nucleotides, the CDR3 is TGTGCCAGCAGCGTAAAGGGGGAGAACACTGAAGCTTTCTTT. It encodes CASSVKGENTEAFF.

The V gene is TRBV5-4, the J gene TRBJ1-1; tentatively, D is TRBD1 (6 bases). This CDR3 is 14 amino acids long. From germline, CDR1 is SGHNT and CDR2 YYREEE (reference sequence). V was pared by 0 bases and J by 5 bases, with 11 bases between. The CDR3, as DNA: TGTGCCAGCAGCTTGGCAGAAGGGGGTACTGAAGCTTTCTTT. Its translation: CASSLAEGGTEAFF. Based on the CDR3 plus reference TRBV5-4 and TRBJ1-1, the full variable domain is ETGVTQSPTHLIKTRGQQVTLRCSSQSGHNTVSWYQQALGQGPQFIFQYYREEENGRGNFPPRFSGLQFPNYSSELNVNALELDDSALYLCASSLAEGGTEAFFGQGTRLTVV.

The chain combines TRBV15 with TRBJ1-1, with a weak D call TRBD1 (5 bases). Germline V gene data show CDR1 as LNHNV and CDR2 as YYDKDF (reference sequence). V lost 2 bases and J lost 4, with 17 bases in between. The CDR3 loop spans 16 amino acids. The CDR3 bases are TGTGCCACCAGCAGACCAGGACAAACAGTGAGCACTGAAGCTTTCTTT. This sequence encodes CATSRPGQTVSTEAFF.

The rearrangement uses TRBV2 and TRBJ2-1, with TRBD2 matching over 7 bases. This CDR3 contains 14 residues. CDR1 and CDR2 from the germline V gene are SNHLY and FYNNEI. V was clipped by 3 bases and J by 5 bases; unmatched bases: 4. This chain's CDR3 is CASSDRTSDNEQFF. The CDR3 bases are TGTGCCAGCAGTGATAGGACTAGTGACAATGAGCAGTTCTTC.

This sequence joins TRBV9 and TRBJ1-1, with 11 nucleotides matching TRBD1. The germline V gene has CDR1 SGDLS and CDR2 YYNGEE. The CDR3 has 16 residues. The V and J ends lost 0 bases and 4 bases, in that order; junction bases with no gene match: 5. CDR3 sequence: CASSVGAGTGGTEAFF. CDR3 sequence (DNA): TGTGCCAGCAGCGTAGGGGCGGGGACAGGGGGCACTGAAGCTTTCTTT.

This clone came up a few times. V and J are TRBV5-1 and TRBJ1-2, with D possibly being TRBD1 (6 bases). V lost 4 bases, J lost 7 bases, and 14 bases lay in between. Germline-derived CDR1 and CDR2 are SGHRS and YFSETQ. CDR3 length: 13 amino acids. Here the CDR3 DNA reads TGCGCCAGCAGCGGGCGGGGGGCTACTGGCTACACCTTC. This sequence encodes CASSGRGATGYTF. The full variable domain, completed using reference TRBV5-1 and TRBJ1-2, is KAGVTQTPRYLIKTRGQQVTLSCSPISGHRSVSWYQQTPGQGLQFLFEYFSETQRNKGNFPGRFSGRQFSNSRSEMNVSTLELGDSALYLCASSGRGATGYTFGSGTRLTVV.

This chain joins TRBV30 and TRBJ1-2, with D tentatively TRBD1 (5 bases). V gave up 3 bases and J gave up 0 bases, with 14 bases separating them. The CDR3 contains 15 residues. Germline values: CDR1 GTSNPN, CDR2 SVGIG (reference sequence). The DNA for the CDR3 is TGTGCCTGGAGCAGACTCAGGGTATCTAACTATGGCTACACCTTC. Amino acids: CAWSRLRVSNYGYTF.

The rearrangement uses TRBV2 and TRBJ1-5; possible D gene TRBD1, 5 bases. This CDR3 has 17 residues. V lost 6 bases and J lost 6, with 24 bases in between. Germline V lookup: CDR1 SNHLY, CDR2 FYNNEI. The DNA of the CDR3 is TGTGCCAGCAGCCCCGACCGGCCCAGTTGGGGCAGTCAGCCCCAGCATTTT. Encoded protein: CASSPDRPSWGSQPQHF.

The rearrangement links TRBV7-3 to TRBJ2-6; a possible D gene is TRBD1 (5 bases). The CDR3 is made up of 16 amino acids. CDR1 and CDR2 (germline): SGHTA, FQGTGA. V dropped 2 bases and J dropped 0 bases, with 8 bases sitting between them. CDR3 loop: CASSLLGPSGANVLTF. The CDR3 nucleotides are TGTGCCAGCAGCTTACTGGGGCCCTCTGGGGCCAACGTCCTGACTTTC.

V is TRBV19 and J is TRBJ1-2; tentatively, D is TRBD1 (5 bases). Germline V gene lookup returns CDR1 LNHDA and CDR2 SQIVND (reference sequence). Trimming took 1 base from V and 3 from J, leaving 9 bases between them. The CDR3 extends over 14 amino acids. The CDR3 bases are TGTGCCAGTAGTATAGTTGGGGCGGACTATGGCTACACCTTC. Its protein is CASSIVGADYGYTF. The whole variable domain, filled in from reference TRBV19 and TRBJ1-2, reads DGGITQSPKYLFRKEGQNVTLSCEQNLNHDAMYWYRQDPGQGLRLIYYSQIVNDFQKGDIAEGYSVSREKKESFPLTVTSAQKNPTAFYLCASSIVGADYGYTFGSGTRLTVV.

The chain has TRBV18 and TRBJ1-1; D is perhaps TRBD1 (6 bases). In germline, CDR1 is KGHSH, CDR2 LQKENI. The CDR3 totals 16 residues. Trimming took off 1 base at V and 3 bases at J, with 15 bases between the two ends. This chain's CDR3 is CASSPLGAQGDTEAFF. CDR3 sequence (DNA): TGTGCCAGCTCACCACTGGGGGCGCAGGGAGACACTGAAGCTTTCTTT.

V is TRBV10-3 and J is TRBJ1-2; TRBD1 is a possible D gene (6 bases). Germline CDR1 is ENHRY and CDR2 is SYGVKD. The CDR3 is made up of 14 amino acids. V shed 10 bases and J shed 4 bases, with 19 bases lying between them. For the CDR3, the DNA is TGTGCCACCCTTCCAGGGGAGTTGGGCTATGGCTACACCTTC. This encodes CATLPGELGYGYTF.